The 27 T cell receptor beta chains below all came from one sample that was sequenced in a study of OX40 agonist ivuxolimab in advanced cancers. Clones were sequenced by immunoSEQ multiplex PCR, and TCRdb holds only the in-frame ones, with some missing. This sample has some 40,000 clones, with approximately 83% found just once. The material sequenced was CD4+ or CD8+ T cells sorted from blood, taken in a trial of the OX40 agonist ivuxolimab. These receptor sequences come from an adult with an advanced solid tumor such as melanoma, head and neck, liver or kidney cancer.

This chain connects TRBV27 to TRBJ1-5, with D unclear. This CDR3 is 15 amino acids long. The V gene's germline CDR1 is MNHEY and CDR2 SMNVEV (reference sequence). V gave up 5 bases and J gave up 2 bases, with 13 bases separating them. The CDR3 region is CASSPFWGGNQPQHF. The CDR3 DNA reads as TGTGCCAGCAGTCCTTTTTGGGGAGGCAATCAGCCCCAGCATTTT.

The rearrangement joins TRBV5-6 to TRBJ2-1; TRBD1 matches at 8 bases. The CDR3 is 18 residues long. V trimming: 1 base; J trimming: 8 bases; junction bases outside the gene matches: 17. Germline CDR1 and CDR2: SGHDT and YYEEEE. The CDR3 DNA follows: TGTGCCAGCAGCTTGAGCGTGAGGAGTAACAGGGGGTACGATGAGCAGTTCTTC. Translation gives CASSLSVRSNRGYDEQFF.

CDR3 in DNA: TGTGCCAGCAGCTTGGTTGGTCAGGACCTTTATAATTCACCCCTCCACTTT. Amino acids: CASSLVGQDLYNSPLHF. This chain connects TRBV5-6 to TRBJ1-6, with no clear D. CDR1 and CDR2 from the germline V gene are SGHDT and YYEEEE. This CDR3 region has 17 residues. V shed 0 bases and J shed 4 bases, with 14 bases lying between them. The variable domain in full, with the rest retrieved from reference TRBV5-6 and TRBJ1-6, is DAGVTQSPTHLIKTRGQQVTLRCSPKSGHDTVSWYQQALGQGPQFIFQYYEEEERQRGNFPDRFSGHQFPNYSSELNVNALLLGDSALYLCASSLVGQDLYNSPLHFGNGTRLTVT.

This clone was picked up one time. The rearrangement joins TRBV7-3 to TRBJ1-1; TRBD1 might be the D (5 bases). Germline CDR1 is SGHTA and CDR2 is FQGTGA. V lost 2 bases to trimming and J lost 3 bases, with 7 bases between them. The CDR3 is 13 residues long. The CDR3 DNA follows: TGTGCCAGCAGCTTATGGGGGGACACTGAAGCTTTCTTT. This sequence encodes CASSLWGDTEAFF.

The rearrangement uses TRBV4-3 and TRBJ1-2, with D uncertain. CDR3 length: 17 residues. Per germline, CDR1 LGHNA and CDR2 YSLEER. The germline V and J ends were trimmed by 4 bases and 1 base, with 19 bases remaining between them. The DNA for the CDR3 is TGCGCCAGCAGCCCCCAGGACGGAGACGAGCTTAACTATGGCTACACCTTC. It translates to CASSPQDGDELNYGYTF.

This clone has a single count. V gene TRBV19 combines with J gene TRBJ1-1; D is unclear. V shed 3 bases and J shed 0 bases, with 5 bases lying between them. Germline assignment: CDR1 LNHDA and CDR2 SQIVND (reference sequence). The CDR3 extends over 13 amino acids. CDR3 sequence (DNA): TGTGCCAGTAGTATTGGGGTGAACACTGAAGCTTTCTTT. Protein product: CASSIGVNTEAFF.

The gene calls are TRBV5-1 and TRBJ2-7, with D possibly being TRBD2 (5 bases). This CDR3 comprises 13 residues. CDR1 is SGHRS and CDR2 is YFSETQ in the germline V gene. V was clipped by 4 bases and J by 5 bases, with 13 bases between them. CDR3: CASSPTGGDEQYF. The CDR3, as DNA: TGCGCCAGCAGCCCAACCGGAGGAGACGAGCAGTACTTC. The full variable domain, in which reference TRBV5-1 and TRBJ2-7 provide the parts outside the CDR3, is KAGVTQTPRYLIKTRGQQVTLSCSPISGHRSVSWYQQTPGQGLQFLFEYFSETQRNKGNFPGRFSGRQFSNSRSEMNVSTLELGDSALYLCASSPTGGDEQYFGPGTRLTVT.

This chain joins TRBV7-2 and TRBJ1-5, with D possibly matching TRBD1 (5 bases). This CDR3 has 17 amino acids. CDR1 and CDR2 (germline): SGHTA, FQGNSA. V lost 1 base, J lost 0 bases, and 13 bases lay in between. The CDR3, as DNA: TGTGCCAGCAGCTTAGGCCCCACAGGAGGTAGCAATCAGCCCCAGCATTTT. Its protein product is CASSLGPTGGSNQPQHF.

CDR3 in amino acids: CASSEGTGGLRDTQYF. The CDR3 DNA reads TGTGCCAGCAGTGAAGGGACGGGGGGCCTGAGAGATACGCAGTATTTT. The genes are TRBV2 and TRBJ2-3, with a possible D match to TRBD2 (7 bases). Deletions cut 1 base from V and 5 bases from J, with 16 bases between. CDR3 length: 16 amino acids. CDR1 SNHLY and CDR2 FYNNEI come from the germline V gene. Combining the CDR3 with reference TRBV2 and TRBJ2-3 gives the whole variable domain EPEVTQTPSHQVTQMGQEVILRCVPISNHLYFYWYRQILGQKVEFLVSFYNNEISEKSEIFDDQFSVERPDGSNFTLKIRSTKLEDSAMYFCASSEGTGGLRDTQYFGPGTRLTVL.

This clone has more than one count but fewer than ten. The chain carries TRBV27 and TRBJ2-7; the D is unclear. The V end was cut by 5 bases, the J end by 4 bases, with 12 bases between. The CDR3 sequence is 13 residues long. The germline gives CDR1 MNHEY, CDR2 SMNVEV (reference sequence). CDR3 in DNA: TGTGCCAGCAGTGGTCTCAGCTCGTACGAGCAGTACTTC. The encoded protein is CASSGLSSYEQYF.

The chain links TRBV7-9 to TRBJ2-7; D may be TRBD1 (6 bases). CDR1 and CDR2 from the germline V gene are SEHNR and FQNEAQ (reference sequence). The CDR3 has 19 residues. Trimming cost V 4 bases and J 0 bases, with 25 bases left between them. In DNA form, the CDR3 reads TGTGCCAGCAGCTCCCCCGATCTTACCCTACAGGGCAACTCCTACGAGCAGTACTTC. Translated, it gives CASSSPDLTLQGNSYEQYF. Combining the CDR3 with reference TRBV7-9 and TRBJ2-7 gives the whole variable domain DTGVSQNPRHKITKRGQNVTFRCDPISEHNRLYWYRQTLGQGPEFLTYFQNEAQLEKSRLLSDRFSAERPKGSFSTLEIQRTEQGDSAMYLCASSSPDLTLQGNSYEQYFGPGTRLTVT.

This chain connects TRBV2 to TRBJ2-1; D is possibly TRBD2 (6 bases). Trimming stripped 3 bases from V and 6 bases from J, with 9 bases between. The length of the CDR3 is 13 residues. Germline lookup yields CDR1 SNHLY and CDR2 FYNNEI. This chain's CDR3 is CASSDWDSNEQFF. CDR3 sequence (DNA): TGTGCCAGCAGTGATTGGGACTCCAATGAGCAGTTCTTC.

This clone has only one observation. The chain recombines TRBV28 with TRBJ2-7, with a tentative D call TRBD2 (5 bases). Germline assignment: CDR1 MDHEN and CDR2 SYDVKM. V was trimmed by 4 bases and J by 7 bases, leaving 17 bases between them. The CDR3 covers 14 residues. DNA of the CDR3: TGTGCCAGCAGTTATATGGGAGTTGGCCGGGAGCAGTACTTC. Its translation: CASSYMGVGREQYF. The variable domain in full, completed from reference TRBV28 and TRBJ2-7, reads DVKVTQSSRYLVKRTGEKVFLECVQDMDHENMFWYRQDPGLGLRLIYFSYDVKMKEKGDIPEGYSVSREKKERFSLILESASTNQTSMYLCASSYMGVGREQYFGPGTRLTVT.

The rearrangement joins TRBV27 to TRBJ1-2, with D perhaps TRBD1 (5 bases). Germline CDR1 MNHEY, CDR2 SMNVEV (reference sequence). The CDR3 is 14 amino acids. The ends were cut back, 0 bases at V and 2 bases at J, with 7 bases in the middle. The CDR3 spells CASSLSGVNYGYTF. The CDR3 nucleotides read TGTGCCAGCAGTTTATCGGGGGTGAACTATGGCTACACCTTC.

V usage is TRBV27 and J usage is TRBJ1-2; D is perhaps TRBD1 (5 bases). V was shortened by 3 bases and J by 2 bases, with 13 bases between the two germline ends. Germline CDR1 is MNHEY and CDR2 is SMNVEV (reference sequence). This CDR3 has 15 amino acids. This chain's CDR3 is CASSFDGTANYGYTF. In DNA, the CDR3 is TGTGCCAGCAGTTTTGATGGGACGGCAAACTATGGCTACACCTTC.

This clone turned up a few times. This chain links TRBV28 with TRBJ2-1; 7 bases are a match to TRBD1. The junction had 6 bases not matched to a gene; V was cut back by 4 bases and J by 3 bases. Germline CDR1 and CDR2: MDHEN and SYDVKM. The length of the CDR3 is 15 residues. In nucleotides, the CDR3 is TGTGCCAGCAGTTCCACAGGGGCGGGCTACAATGAGCAGTTCTTC. Its translation is CASSSTGAGYNEQFF.

This clone has more than one count but fewer than ten. DNA of the CDR3: TGTGCCAGTAGCCTTGGGTATGGCTACACCTTC. It translates to CASSLGYGYTF. V is TRBV19 and J is TRBJ1-2; D unclear. The germline V gene has CDR1 LNHDA and CDR2 SQIVND (reference sequence). The CDR3 covers 11 residues. V lost 6 bases to trimming and J lost 5 bases, with 7 bases between them.

The J gene is TRBJ1-2, the V gene TRBV28; the D gene is possibly TRBD1 (5 bases). CDR3 length: 14 residues. Germline V gene lookup returns CDR1 MDHEN and CDR2 SYDVKM. V lost 2 bases and J lost 0, with 7 bases in between. DNA for the CDR3: TGTGCCAGCAGTTTAGGGGGGACTAACTATGGCTACACCTTC. This translates into CASSLGGTNYGYTF.

The chain is built from TRBV6-1 and TRBJ1-5; the match to TRBD1 covers 8 bases. The CDR3 extends over 16 amino acids. Germline V gene lookup returns CDR1 MNHNS and CDR2 SASEGT. Unmatched junction bases numbered 4, after V lost 3 bases and J lost 0 bases. The DNA of the CDR3 is TGTGCCAGCAGTGAGGGGACAGGATCTAGCAATCAGCCCCAGCATTTT. This sequence encodes CASSEGTGSSNQPQHF.

This clone was counted once. The rearrangement uses TRBV28 and TRBJ2-3; D possibly matches TRBD1 or TRBD2 (5 bases each). V was trimmed by 6 bases and J by 0 bases, leaving 16 bases between them. Germline CDR1 MDHEN, CDR2 SYDVKM. CDR3 size: 16 residues. CDR3 sequence reads: CASSEARGPSTDTQYF. CDR3 in DNA: TGTGCCAGCAGCGAAGCCCGGGGCCCTAGCACAGATACGCAGTATTTT.

The rearrangement joins TRBV7-2 to TRBJ2-5; TRBD1 agrees at 8 bases. With the DNA end fitting TRBJ2-7 better, the J assignment may be wrong. CDR3 size: 15 residues. Germline V gives CDR1 SGHTA, CDR2 FQGNSA. The CDR3 spells CASSVTGGNSYEQYF. The CDR3 region has the DNA TGTGCCAGCAGCGTAACAGGGGGAAACTCCTACGAGCAGTACTTC.

The chain joins TRBV13 to TRBJ2-7; 9 bases are a match to TRBD1. The CDR3 contains 17 residues. V lost 4 bases, J lost 0 bases, and 10 bases stayed unmatched. The V gene's germline CDR1 is PRHDT and CDR2 FYEKMQ (reference sequence). The CDR3, as DNA: TGTGCCAGCAGCTCGAGGACAGGGGAAAGTGCCTCCTACGAGCAGTACTTC. Translation gives CASSSRTGESASYEQYF.

Comments on this clone: The junction departs from germline at one end; a sequencing error may be responsible. V is TRBV6-1 and J is TRBJ2-2, with 8 nucleotides matching TRBD2. Germline assignment: CDR1 MNHNS and CDR2 SASEGT. The CDR3 is 16 residues long. DNA for the CDR3: TGTGCCAGCACTGAACAGGGACTAGACAGCACCGGGGAGCTGTTTTTT. Translation gives CASTEQGLDSTGELFF.

The chain employs TRBV6-1 and TRBJ2-7; D might be TRBD2 (5 bases). CDR3 size: 15 residues. Trimming left V 6 bases short and J 2 bases short, with 17 bases between. Looked up from germline, CDR1 is MNHNS and CDR2 is SASEGT. The CDR3 here is CASSSPPGEAYEQYF. For the CDR3, the DNA is TGTGCCAGCAGCTCCCCCCCCGGGGAAGCCTACGAGCAGTACTTC.

This clone appeared once. The V gene is TRBV4-1, the J gene TRBJ1-5; 8 bases align to TRBD1. CDR1 and CDR2 from the germline V gene are MGHRA and YSYEKL. This CDR3 has 15 amino acids. Losses at the gene ends were 2 bases for V and 5 bases for J; bases not matched to a gene: 5. As DNA, the CDR3 is TGCGCCAGCAGCCAAAGTACCAGGGGGCATCAGCCCCAGCATTTT. Protein sequence: CASSQSTRGHQPQHF.

This chain connects TRBV4-1 to TRBJ2-7; D possibly corresponds to TRBD1 (6 bases). The CDR3 covers 12 residues. Germline V gene data show CDR1 as MGHRA and CDR2 as YSYEKL. Trimming took 6 bases from V and 1 from J, leaving 7 bases between them. In DNA, the CDR3 is TGCGCCAGCAGTAGGGGGTCCTACGAGCAGTACTTC. Amino acid sequence: CASSRGSYEQYF.

The rearrangement links TRBV30 to TRBJ1-6; 9 positions agree with TRBD1. The CDR3 runs 20 residues. Germline CDR1 is GTSNPN and CDR2 is SVGIG (reference sequence). Trimming took 1 base from V and 5 from J; bases not matched to a gene: 18. CDR3 in amino acids: CAWSGLTGTGYIHDNSPLHF. The DNA of the CDR3 is TGTGCCTGGAGTGGACTTACCGGGACAGGGTATATTCATGATAATTCACCCCTCCACTTT. Looking up the rest from reference TRBV30 and TRBJ1-6 gives the full variable domain: SQTIHQWPATLVQPVGSPLSLECTVEGTSNPNLYWYRQAAGRGLQLLFYSVGIGQISSEVPQNLSASRPQDRQFILSSKKLLLSDSGFYLCAWSGLTGTGYIHDNSPLHFGNGTRLTVT.